A single sample is the source of the 14 T cell receptor beta chains below, sequenced in a study of regulatory T cells in long-lasting Graves disease. The time point: persistent/refractory GD, antithyroid drugs over 5 years with positive TRAb. Researchers made the TCR library from RNA that was extracted from PBMCs. In building TCR beta libraries, iRepertoire HTBI primers were used together with Arm-PCR of CDR3 regions. TCRdb called the multiplex PCR reads again in MiXCR, with one record for every CDR3 protein. Altogether under 450,000 distinct CDR3 sequences are present, about 23% being singletons, with the ten largest covering about 29%. The specimen comprised peripheral blood mononuclear cells (PBMCs), sampled when the disease was refractory, from a patient treated with antithyroid drugs. The receptor set was obtained from a woman between 40 and 55 years old with Graves disease.

This clonotype was seen only a few times. The V and J genes are TRBV6-2 or TRBV6-3 and TRBJ2-1; 8 bases map to TRBD2. Germline values: CDR1 MNHEY, CDR2 SVGEGT. The CDR3 covers 14 residues. J lost 9 bases, V lost 10 bases, and 14 bases had no gene match. CDR3 loop: CATTGGPLTGEQFF. CDR3 DNA: TGTGCCACCACGGGAGGGCCTTTGACGGGTGAGCAGTTCTTC.

This chain links TRBV28 with TRBJ2-1; 8 bases are shared with TRBD1. V lost 4 bases, J lost 1 base, and 6 bases stayed unmatched. This CDR3 is built from 16 residues. Germline CDR1 is MDHEN and CDR2 is SYDVKM. CDR3 loop: CASSYRGYPSYNEQFF. The CDR3 DNA sequence: TGTGCCAGCAGTTACAGGGGGTATCCATCCTACAATGAGCAGTTCTTC.

CDR3 DNA sequence: TGTGCCAGCAGCACCTTTCGGGACATCTATGGCTACACCTTC. This codes for CASSTFRDIYGYTF. This chain links TRBV16 with TRBJ1-2, with D perhaps TRBD1 (6 bases). The CDR3 length is 14 residues. Trimming left V 5 bases short and J 4 bases short, with 14 bases between. Looked up from germline, CDR1 is KGHSY and CDR2 is FQNENV. Using reference TRBV16 and TRBJ1-2 for the parts outside the CDR3, the full variable domain is GEEVAQTPKHLVRGEGQKAKLYCAPIKGHSYVFWYQQVLKNEFKFLISFQNENVFDETGMPKERFSAKCLPNSPCSLEIQATKLEDSAVYFCASSTFRDIYGYTFGSGTRLTVV.

This clonotype was seen a handful of times. The chain couples TRBV11-2 to TRBJ1-6; D ambiguous. Germline lookup yields CDR1 SGHAT and CDR2 FQNNGV. V was cut by 5 bases and J by 9 bases, with 14 bases left in between. The CDR3 contains 14 residues. The CDR3 region has the DNA TGTGCCAGCAGCCAAGGATGGGCTTTTTCACCCCTCCACTTT. Protein sequence: CASSQGWAFSPLHF. The complete variable domain, with remaining parts taken from reference TRBV11-2 and TRBJ1-6, reads EAGVAQSPRYKIIEKRQSVAFWCNPISGHATLYWYQQILGQGPKLLIQFQNNGVVDDSQLPKDRFSAERLKGVDSTLKIQPAKLEDSAVYLCASSQGWAFSPLHFGNGTRLTVT.

There are many counts of this clonotype. This chain links TRBV6-1 with TRBJ2-5, with TRBD1 matching over 10 bases. Germline values: CDR1 MNHNS, CDR2 SASEGT. CDR3 length: 14 residues. The trim removed 6 bases at V and 5 bases at J, leaving 6 bases unmatched. CDR3 nucleotides: TGTGCCAGCAGGATGACAGGGGGCGCGGAGACCCAGTACTTC. Translating it yields CASRMTGGAETQYF.

This clonotype was recorded many times. The chain has TRBV2 and TRBJ2-5; 10 nucleotides match TRBD2. The CDR3 has 15 residues. Germline assignment: CDR1 SNHLY and CDR2 FYNNEI. J lost 2 bases, V lost 5 bases, and 5 bases had no gene match. Here the CDR3 DNA reads TGTGCCAGCAGTCTAGCGGGGGTGGGGCAAGAGACCCAGTACTTC. It yields the protein CASSLAGVGQETQYF.

This chain uses TRBV5-6 with TRBJ2-7; TRBD1 matches at 10 bases. Germline V gene sequence: CDR1 SGHDT, CDR2 YYEEEE. Trimming at V came to 4 bases and at J to 1 base, leaving 11 bases not matched to a gene. The length of the CDR3 is 17 residues. For the CDR3, the DNA is TGTGCCAGCAGCCCGCTATTTCGGGACAGGGGATCCTACGAGCAGTACTTC. It translates to CASSPLFRDRGSYEQYF.

This clonotype was observed at least ten times. The chain is built from TRBV12-3 or TRBV12-4 and TRBJ1-3; D unresolved. Trimming stripped 3 bases from V and 3 bases from J, with 9 bases between. The CDR3 runs 14 residues. The CDR3 loop reads CASSFHTNGNTIYF. CDR3 bases: TGTGCCAGCAGTTTTCACACAAATGGAAACACCATATATTTT.

V gene TRBV3-1 combines with J gene TRBJ2-7; D gene unclear. Trimming pared 3 bases from V and 6 bases from J, leaving 6 bases between. Germline-derived CDR1 and CDR2 are LGHDT and YNNKEL (reference sequence). The CDR3 extends over 11 amino acids. CDR3 coding DNA: TGTGCCAGCAGCCATGGGATCGAGCAGTACTTC. Translation: CASSHGIEQYF.

This clonotype came up many times. The chain uses TRBV27 and TRBJ2-7; no definite D call. This CDR3 region has 13 residues. Germline V gene sequence: CDR1 MNHEY, CDR2 SMNVEV (reference sequence). V lost 3 bases and J lost 4, with 10 bases in between. CDR3 in amino acids: CASSFTENYEQYF. The DNA for the CDR3 is TGTGCCAGCAGTTTTACAGAAAATTACGAGCAGTACTTC.

This clonotype was detected many times. The chain joins TRBV20-1 to TRBJ1-1; no definite D call. V was pared by 0 bases and J by 5 bases, with 16 bases between. This CDR3 has 15 residues. Germline CDR1 and CDR2: DFQATT and SNEGSKA (reference sequence). The CDR3 DNA follows: TGCAGTGCTAGAGACCCCCGGCTGGGAGAAACTGAAGCTTTCTTT. Amino acids: CSARDPRLGETEAFF.

The table lists this clonotype with many counts. The chain employs TRBV20-1 and TRBJ1-5; possible D gene TRBD1, 5 bases. The CDR3 consists of 15 residues. The germline V gene has CDR1 DFQATT and CDR2 SNEGSKA (reference sequence). V was clipped by 3 bases and J by 0 bases, with 12 bases between them. The CDR3 DNA sequence: TGCAGTGCTAGCCGACAGTCCTATAGCAATCAGCCCCAGCATTTT. This gives the protein CSASRQSYSNQPQHF.

Worth noting for this clonotype: Being one base from a much bigger clone, this may be a read error. The chain links TRBV10-3 to TRBJ2-5; D is tentatively TRBD1 or TRBD2 (5 bases each). The length of the CDR3 is 13 residues. Germline V gives CDR1 ENHRY, CDR2 SYGVKD. Trimming took 2 bases from V and 10 from J, leaving 14 bases between them. Here the CDR3 DNA reads TGTGCCATCAGTGAGCCGGCAGAGGGGATCCAGTACTTC. This sequence encodes CAISEPAEGIQYF.

On this clonotype itself: The junction does not match germline at one end; this may be a read error. This chain links TRBV11-2 with TRBJ2-1; 8 nucleotides align to TRBD2. This CDR3 has 16 residues. Germline CDR1 is SGHAT and CDR2 is FQNNGV. CDR3 protein: CASSPTLAGSYNGQFF. The DNA for the CDR3 is TGTGCCAGCAGCCCGACTCTAGCGGGCTCCTACAATGGGCAGTTCTTC.